This is a list of T cell receptor beta chains from one sample in a study of cytomegalovirus exposure and HLA in healthy donors. Some clones are missing from TCRdb's copy, which holds only in-frame ones; the method was immunoSEQ multiplex PCR. Of about 220,000 clones detected, over 80% appear once; the ten largest clones hold more than 5%. Sequencing was performed on PBMCs. These receptors were taken from a middle-aged woman in good health and CMV-seropositive. Both conserved end residues are part of each CDR3. The D gene is left open where the match is weak. Size values are once, few and many counts, or a class for expanded clones, and some rows have none.

TRBJ2-1,TRBD2,NA,TRBV10-3,CAISESSTSGSRNEQFF,TGTGCCATCAGTGAGTCGTCTACTAGCGGGAGTAGGAATGAGCAGTTCTTC
TRBJ1-1,NA,NA,TRBV7-9,CASSQGQNTEAFF,TGTGCCAGCAGCCAGGGACAGAACACTGAAGCTTTCTTT
TRBJ1-2,TRBD1,NA,TRBV2,CASSGGQGAGYTF,TGTGCCAGCAGTGGCGGTCAGGGGGCTGGCTACACCTTC
TRBJ1-1,NA,NA,TRBV4-3,CASSQDGSRNEAFF,TGCGCCAGCAGCCAAGATGGGAGCAGAAATGAAGCTTTCTTT
TRBJ2-5,TRBD2,once,TRBV5-1,CASSSSGGQETQYF,TGCGCCAGCAGCTCAAGCGGGGGGCAAGAGACCCAGTACTTC
TRBJ2-7,NA,few,TRBV4-1,CASSQTDSPSYEQYF,TGCGCCAGCAGCCAAACGGACTCCCCATCCTACGAGCAGTACTTC
TRBJ2-3,NA,few,TRBV5-1,CASSLDGADTQYF,TGCGCCAGCAGCTTGGACGGAGCAGATACGCAGTATTTT
TRBJ2-1,TRBD2,NA,TRBV30,CAWSGLAGVGGEQFF,TGTGCCTGGAGTGGGCTAGCGGGAGTGGGTGGTGAGCAGTTCTTC
TRBJ2-7,NA,NA,TRBV30,CAWSPLGAGVYEQYF,TGTGCCTGGAGCCCCTTGGGGGCAGGTGTCTACGAGCAGTACTTC
TRBJ1-5,NA,NA,TRBV15,CATSPPGPTQPQHF,TGTGCCACCAGCCCACCAGGCCCAACTCAGCCCCAGCATTTT
TRBJ1-1,NA,few,TRBV6-1,CASSVRGMNTEAFF,TGTGCCAGCAGTGTCAGGGGTATGAACACTGAAGCTTTCTTT
TRBJ1-4,NA,NA,TRBV23-1,CASSWGVSVATNEKLFF,TGCGCCAGCAGCTGGGGGGTGTCAGTCGCAACTAATGAAAAACTGTTTTTT
TRBJ1-2,TRBD1,NA,TRBV6-4,CASSDIRQGRRYGYTF,TGTGCCAGCAGTGATATTAGACAGGGGCGACGCTATGGCTACACCTTC
TRBJ2-2,TRBD1,NA,TRBV14,CASSQDWTGVTGELFF,TGTGCCAGCAGCCAAGATTGGACAGGGGTCACCGGGGAGCTGTTTTTT
TRBJ2-2,NA,few,TRBV6-6,CASSFATGNTGELFF,TGTGCCAGCAGTTTCGCGACAGGGAACACCGGGGAGCTGTTTTTT
TRBJ2-2,TRBD2,NA,TRBV5-1,CASSSSGIRELFF,TGCGCCAGCAGTTCTAGCGGGATCAGGGAGCTGTTTTTT
TRBJ2-7,NA,NA,TRBV7-2,CASSRDRSSSSYEQYF,TGTGCCAGCAGCCGTGATCGATCCTCCAGCTCCTACGAGCAGTACTTC
TRBJ1-1,NA,NA,TRBV5-6,CASSLVWGAQEAFF,TGTGCCAGCAGCTTGGTGTGGGGAGCCCAAGAAGCTTTCTTT
TRBJ1-3,NA,NA,TRBV30,CAWSPKRDIVFNTIYF,TGTGCCTGGAGCCCTAAGAGGGACATAGTCTTCAACACCATATATTTT
TRBJ2-1,TRBD2,few,TRBV29-1,CSVERLAGGPGVEQFF,TGCAGCGTTGAACGACTAGCGGGAGGGCCAGGGGTTGAGCAGTTCTTC
TRBJ2-1,TRBD2,NA,TRBV5-6,CASSLARTSGSLLEQFF,TGTGCCAGCAGCTTGGCGAGGACTAGCGGGAGCCTACTAGAGCAGTTCTTC
TRBJ2-5,TRBD1,NA,TRBV10-3,CAIRGTGEETQYF,TGTGCCATCAGAGGGACAGGGGAAGAGACCCAGTACTTC
TRBJ1-4,TRBD1,NA,TRBV7-6,CASSLRQGGATNEKLFF,TGTGCCAGCAGCTTAAGACAGGGCGGGGCGACTAATGAAAAACTGTTTTTT
TRBJ1-2,NA,NA,TRBV9,CASSLRTGDYGYTF,TGTGCCAGCAGCTTGCGGACGGGAGACTATGGCTACACCTTC
TRBJ1-5,NA,NA,TRBV10-3,CAISELPGQPQHF,TGTGCCATCAGTGAGCTCCCGGGACAGCCCCAGCATTTT
TRBJ1-1,NA,few,TRBV19,CASSRQLNTEAFF,TGTGCCAGTAGTAGACAACTGAACACTGAAGCTTTCTTT
TRBJ1-1,NA,NA,TRBV30,CAWSVSTNTEAFF,TGTGCCTGGAGTGTAAGCACGAACACTGAAGCTTTCTTT
TRBJ2-5,NA,NA,TRBV7-9,CASSPPQEGETQYF,TGTGCCAGCAGCCCCCCTCAAGAGGGAGAGACCCAGTACTTC
TRBJ1-5,TRBD1,NA,TRBV29-1,CSVSRDRVGQPQHF,TGCAGCGTGAGCCGGGACAGGGTAGGTCAGCCCCAGCATTTT
TRBJ2-5,TRBD2,NA,TRBV6-4,CASSDPWTSGRRETQYF,TGTGCCAGCAGTGACCCCTGGACTAGCGGGAGGAGGGAGACCCAGTACTTC
TRBJ2-3,TRBD1,NA,TRBV7-2,CASSLAGTGLTDTQYF,TGTGCCAGCAGCTTAGCGGGGACAGGGCTGACAGATACGCAGTATTTT
TRBJ2-7,NA,NA,TRBV6-5,CASRRRGSLSEQYF,TGTGCCAGCAGGCGGCGGGGCTCTCTCAGCGAGCAGTACTTC
TRBJ1-1,TRBD1,NA,TRBV30,CAWSGTGRNTEAFF,TGTGCCTGGAGTGGGACAGGTAGGAACACTGAAGCTTTCTTT
TRBJ1-3,TRBD1,NA,TRBV30,CASGQGFNTIYF,TGTGCCTCGGGACAGGGGTTCAACACCATATATTTT
TRBJ1-2,NA,NA,TRBV5-1,CASSFNMAEGNGYTF,TGCGCCAGCAGCTTCAATATGGCGGAGGGGAATGGCTACACCTTC
TRBJ2-7,TRBD1,once,TRBV29-1,CSVARGSRYEQYF,TGCAGCGTTGCCAGGGGGTCTAGATACGAGCAGTACTTC
TRBJ1-2,NA,NA,TRBV10-3,CAISVGQILNYGYTF,TGTGCCATCAGTGTCGGACAGATACTTAACTATGGCTACACCTTC
TRBJ2-2,TRBD1,NA,TRBV27,CASSYHRDRGPRGTGELFF,TGTGCCAGCAGTTACCACCGGGACAGGGGGCCCCGAGGCACCGGGGAGCTGTTTTTT
TRBJ1-4,NA,few,TRBV5-4,CASSLDQGDEKLFF,TGTGCCAGCAGCTTGGATCAGGGCGATGAAAAACTGTTTTTT
TRBJ2-5,TRBD2,NA,TRBV18,CASSPLFAGGVETQYF,TGTGCCAGCTCACCGCTCTTCGCGGGGGGGGTGGAGACCCAGTACTTC
TRBJ1-4,TRBD1,NA,TRBV27,CASSIGGQANEKLFF,TGTGCCAGCAGTATCGGGGGACAGGCTAATGAAAAACTGTTTTTT
TRBJ1-2,NA,NA,TRBV7-2,CASSFPPSDYGYTF,TGTGCCAGCAGCTTCCCCCCGTCCGACTATGGCTACACCTTC
TRBJ1-1,NA,once,TRBV2,CASSEVGGAGTEAFF,TGTGCCAGCAGTGAAGTTGGGGGGGCCGGCACTGAAGCTTTCTTT
TRBJ2-1,NA,once,TRBV21-1,CASRLRRGGSPYNEQFF,TGTGCCAGCAGACTCCGTCGAGGGGGCAGCCCCTACAATGAGCAGTTCTTC
TRBJ2-7,NA,NA,TRBV7-9,CASSNYADSAYEQYF,TGTGCCAGCAGCAATTATGCCGACAGCGCCTACGAGCAGTACTTC
TRBJ1-2,NA,NA,TRBV6-5,CASRPLNSGYGYTF,TGTGCCAGCAGACCCTTGAACAGCGGCTATGGCTACACCTTC
TRBJ2-7,TRBD2,few,TRBV9,CASSVARTSGPYEQYF,TGTGCCAGCAGCGTAGCCAGGACTAGCGGTCCCTACGAGCAGTACTTC
TRBJ2-2,NA,NA,TRBV5-1,CASSFSNTPTGELFF,TGCGCCAGCAGCTTCAGTAACACACCTACCGGGGAGCTGTTTTTT
TRBJ2-2,TRBD1,NA,TRBV6-1,CASRAGTVNTGELFF,TGTGCCAGCAGAGCCGGGACAGTAAACACCGGGGAGCTGTTTTTT
TRBJ2-7,NA,NA,TRBV18,CASSPSGGAYEQYF,TGTGCCAGCTCACCCTCCGGCGGGGCCTACGAGCAGTACTTC
TRBJ2-7,NA,NA,TRBV2,CASVRTEAYEQYF,TGTGCCAGCGTCAGGACAGAGGCCTACGAGCAGTACTTC
TRBJ2-3,NA,many,TRBV6-6,CASSYSKATDTQYF,TGTGCCAGCAGTTACTCGAAAGCCACAGATACGCAGTATTTT
TRBJ1-2,TRBD1,NA,TRBV2,CASKTGGRDYGYTF,TGTGCCAGCAAAACAGGGGGACGGGACTATGGCTACACCTTC
TRBJ2-7,NA,NA,TRBV21-1,CASSKRISGGRINYEQYF,TGTGCCAGCAGCAAACGTATATCAGGGGGCCGGATCAACTACGAGCAGTACTTC